The 13 T cell receptor beta chains below all came from one sample that was sequenced in a study of CD8 T cells in ankylosing spondylitis. Using its own MiXCR run on the 5' RACE reads, TCRdb lists one record per CDR3 protein. Among 30,000 to 40,000 distinct CDR3 sequences listed, 10% were seen once. The sequenced material came from blood, either unsorted or a sorted T cell fraction (not recorded which). Every receptor here comes from a male donor with ankylosing spondylitis or in good health (not recorded which).

J is TRBJ1-4 and V is TRBV3-1, with D tentatively TRBD1 (5 bases). CDR1 and CDR2 from the germline V gene are LGHDT and YNNKEL (reference sequence). V dropped 3 bases and J dropped 11 bases, with 16 bases sitting between them. CDR3 length equals 14 residues. The CDR3 loop reads CASSHRDRPEKLFF. CDR3 DNA: TGTGCCAGCAGCCATCGGGACCGGCCGGAGAAACTGTTTTTT. The full variable domain, completed using reference TRBV3-1 and TRBJ1-4, is DTAVSQTPKYLVTQMGNDKSIKCEQNLGHDTMYWYKQDSKKFLKIMFSYNNKELIINETVPNRFSPKSPDKAHLNLHINSLELGDSAVYFCASSHRDRPEKLFFGSGTQLSVL.

This clonotype was observed many times. The chain combines TRBV19 with TRBJ1-5; 7 positions match TRBD1. Germline V gene sequence: CDR1 LNHDA, CDR2 SQIVND (reference sequence). The J segment lost 7 bases and the V segment lost 5 bases, leaving 8 bases of the junction unmatched. The CDR3 contains 14 residues. CDR3 region: CASSVTGAGQPQHF. For the CDR3, the DNA is TGTGCCAGTAGTGTCACAGGGGCAGGACAGCCCCAGCATTTT.

This clonotype is medium-sized (0.01 to 0.1%). The rearrangement joins TRBV7-9 to TRBJ2-1; D remains ambiguous. V lost 5 bases and J 14 bases, leaving 19 bases between the germline ends. Germline V gene lookup returns CDR1 SEHNR and CDR2 FQNEAQ (reference sequence). This CDR3 comprises 13 residues. CDR3 protein: CASSLDTSPKEFF. The CDR3 bases are TGTGCCAGCAGCCTAGATACCTCCCCCAAGGAGTTCTTC.

This clonotype was recorded at least ten times. V gene TRBV4-3 combines with J gene TRBJ2-7, with D perhaps TRBD2 (5 bases). Germline V gene sequence: CDR1 LGHNA, CDR2 YSLEER. The CDR3 has 14 amino acids. V shed 1 base and J shed 3 bases, with 10 bases lying between them. CDR3: CASSQGRGYYEQYF. The CDR3 DNA reads TGCGCCAGCAGCCAAGGACGCGGGTACTACGAGCAGTACTTC.

V gene TRBV3-1 combines with J gene TRBJ1-1; D is possibly TRBD1 (5 bases). The CDR3 length is 14 residues. From germline, CDR1 is LGHDT and CDR2 YNNKEL (reference sequence). V was pared by 1 base and J by 1 base, with 7 bases between. The CDR3 loop is CASSQVGGNTEAFF. DNA for the CDR3: TGTGCCAGCAGCCAAGTGGGGGGGAACACTGAAGCTTTCTTT.

This clonotype was seen ten or more times. The chain joins TRBV5-1 to TRBJ2-3; 12 positions match TRBD2. Germline CDR1 reads SGHRS; CDR2 reads YFSETQ. V lost 2 bases and J lost 0; bases outside the gene matches: 7. The CDR3 runs 18 residues. The CDR3 sequence: CASSLLSSGRASTDTQYF. DNA of the CDR3: TGCGCCAGCAGCTTACTGTCTAGCGGGAGGGCAAGCACAGATACGCAGTATTTT.

This clonotype was seen many times. The V gene is TRBV5-6, the J gene TRBJ2-7; 9 bases align to TRBD1. The trim removed 4 bases at V and 6 bases at J, leaving 11 bases unmatched. The CDR3 sequence is 15 residues long. From germline, CDR1 is SGHDT and CDR2 YYEEEE. The CDR3 here is CASSTTGGASGEQYF. The DNA for the CDR3 is TGTGCCAGCAGCACGACAGGGGGTGCGTCCGGCGAGCAGTACTTC.

This clonotype came up a few times. The rearrangement uses TRBV12-3 or TRBV12-4 and TRBJ2-3; D is perhaps TRBD2 (6 bases). CDR3 length equals 13 residues. The ends were cut back, 3 bases at V and 6 bases at J, with 10 bases in the middle. CDR3 DNA: TGTGCCAGCAGTTTGGGGAGGATGGATACGCAGTATTTT. It is translated as CASSLGRMDTQYF.

This clonotype was counted ten times or more. The chain couples TRBV12-3 or TRBV12-4 to TRBJ1-1; no firm D call. This CDR3 contains 13 residues. V lost 5 bases and J 1 base, leaving 8 bases between the germline ends. CDR3: CASSPPKNTEAFF. Written as DNA, the CDR3 is TGTGCCAGCAGTCCGCCAAAGAACACTGAAGCTTTCTTT.

This clonotype was seen at least ten times. The rearrangement links TRBV6-1 to TRBJ2-7, with D unresolved. CDR1 MNHNS and CDR2 SASEGT come from the germline V gene. The CDR3 contains 14 residues. V lost 7 bases and J 3 bases, leaving 16 bases between the germline ends. The CDR3 coding sequence is TGTGCCAGCAAACCTGGTCCGGCCAACTACGAGCAGTACTTC. Amino acids: CASKPGPANYEQYF.

This clonotype appeared many times. The rearrangement joins TRBV2 to TRBJ1-6; no definite D call. The V end was cut by 3 bases, the J end by 8 bases, with 20 bases between. Germline lookup yields CDR1 SNHLY and CDR2 FYNNEI. The CDR3 contains 17 residues. CDR3 region: CASSDITGLLVDSPLHF. DNA of the CDR3: TGTGCCAGCAGTGATATTACTGGACTGTTGGTTGATTCACCCCTCCACTTT. Full variable domain (missing parts from reference TRBV2 and TRBJ1-6): EPEVTQTPSHQVTQMGQEVILRCVPISNHLYFYWYRQILGQKVEFLVSFYNNEISEKSEIFDDQFSVERPDGSNFTLKIRSTKLEDSAMYFCASSDITGLLVDSPLHFGNGTRLTVT.

This clonotype showed up many times. The chain links TRBV27 to TRBJ2-7; either TRBD1 or TRBD2 may fit D (5 bases each). Germline CDR1 is MNHEY and CDR2 is SMNVEV (reference sequence). The CDR3 sequence is 15 residues long. V was cut by 5 bases and J by 7 bases, with 21 bases left in between. CDR3 DNA: TGTGCCAGCAGTCCAAACGGGGCCTTCGGCAGGGAGCAGTACTTC. It codes for CASSPNGAFGREQYF.

There are many counts of this clonotype. This chain connects TRBV18 to TRBJ2-3, with D perhaps matching TRBD1 (5 bases). V lost 4 bases and J lost 6, with 14 bases in between. There are 14 residues in the CDR3. Germline-derived CDR1 and CDR2 are KGHSH and LQKENI. CDR3 DNA: TGTGCCAGCTCACTGGAATCAGGGTTTGATACGCAGTATTTT. Its translation is CASSLESGFDTQYF.